This passage covers 32 T cell receptor beta chains from one sample sequenced in a study of shared clonotypes between healthy human individuals. CD45RO-negative CD8 cells positively selected for CCR7 made up the naive population, which excluded terminally differentiated effector memory CD45RA+ cells. Clones were read by immunoSEQ multiplex PCR, and TCRdb kept only the in-frame ones, dropping some. The sample contains some 1,900,000 clones, 85% to 95% of which appear only once. Material: naive CD8+ T cells sorted from blood. Receptors originate from a man between 18 and 35 years old in good health.

The rearrangement links TRBV6-5 to TRBJ2-3; 7 nucleotides align to TRBD1. CDR1 is MNHEY, CDR2 SVGAGI, per germline. Trimming at V came to 10 bases and at J to 0 bases, leaving 4 bases not matched to a gene. This CDR3 is built from 13 residues. CDR3 coding DNA: TGTGCCACGGGACAGACCAGCACAGATACGCAGTATTTT. It specifies CATGQTSTDTQYF.

This clone was counted a single time. The sample holds other DNA sequences that translate to the same CDR3. V is TRBV13 and J is TRBJ1-5, with D hard to call. This CDR3 contains 15 residues. V lost 5 bases and J lost 0, with 11 bases in between. Germline V gene data show CDR1 as PRHDT and CDR2 as FYEKMQ (reference sequence). CDR3 residues: CASSLRGGSNQPQHF. CDR3 coding DNA: TGTGCCAGCAGCCTCCGGGGAGGTAGCAATCAGCCCCAGCATTTT.

Details on this clone: Other DNA sequences in the sample encode the same CDR3. The chain combines TRBV4-1 with TRBJ2-1; D is unclear. The CDR3 extends over 14 amino acids. Between the trimmed V and J ends, which lost 0 bases and 4 bases, there was a span of 7 bases. Germline V CDR1 and CDR2: MGHRA, YSYEKL. CDR3 residues: CASSQEPGYNEQFF. In DNA form, the CDR3 reads TGCGCCAGCAGCCAAGAACCAGGTTACAATGAGCAGTTCTTC.

On this clone: Other DNA sequences in this sample translate to the same CDR3. V usage is TRBV27 and J usage is TRBJ2-1, with D maybe TRBD2 (5 bases). Looked up from germline, CDR1 is MNHEY and CDR2 is SMNVEV (reference sequence). CDR3 size: 14 residues. Trimming took off 0 bases at V and 4 bases at J, with 7 bases between the two ends. The CDR3 nucleotides are TGTGCCAGCAGTTTATCGGGCGGGTACAATGAGCAGTTCTTC. Amino acid sequence: CASSLSGGYNEQFF.

The chain has TRBV7-9 and TRBJ1-1; D is undetermined. V was trimmed by 5 bases and J by 6 bases, leaving 7 bases between them. The CDR3 contains 11 residues. Germline V gene data show CDR1 as SEHNR and CDR2 as FQNEAQ (reference sequence). CDR3 bases: TGTGCCAGCAGCACCCGAGCTGAAGCTTTCTTT. It codes for CASSTRAEAFF.

This sequence joins TRBV27 and TRBJ2-7, with 11 bases fitting TRBD2. The CDR3 spans 14 residues. In germline, CDR1 is MNHEY, CDR2 SMNVEV (reference sequence). J lost 3 bases, V lost 3 bases, and 1 base had no gene match. The CDR3 spells CASSFSGRVYEQYF. Here the CDR3 DNA reads TGTGCCAGCAGTTTTAGCGGGAGGGTCTACGAGCAGTACTTC.

J is TRBJ2-1 and V is TRBV9; D possibly corresponds to TRBD2 (6 bases). The germline V gene has CDR1 SGDLS and CDR2 YYNGEE. CDR3 length: 14 amino acids. Between the trimmed V and J ends, which lost 4 bases and 6 bases, there was a span of 14 bases. The CDR3 here is CASSLGTFRNEQFF. Here the CDR3 DNA reads TGTGCCAGCAGCCTCGGGACTTTTCGCAATGAGCAGTTCTTC. The variable domain in full, with the rest retrieved from reference TRBV9 and TRBJ2-1, is DSGVTQTPKHLITATGQRVTLRCSPRSGDLSVYWYQQSLDQGLQFLIQYYNGEERAKGNILERFSAQQFPDLHSELNLSSLELGDSALYFCASSLGTFRNEQFFGPGTRLTVL.

As for this clone: Different DNA sequences within this sample yield the same CDR3. The V and J genes are TRBV6-5 and TRBJ1-1; unclear D gene. The CDR3 sequence is 11 residues long. Germline V lookup: CDR1 MNHEY, CDR2 SVGAGI. V shed 4 bases and J shed 5 bases, with 5 bases lying between them. The CDR3 loop reads CASSSSTEAFF. CDR3 sequence (DNA): TGTGCCAGCAGTTCCAGTACTGAAGCTTTCTTT.

The V and J genes are TRBV15 and TRBJ2-5, with no clear D. Trimming stripped 3 bases from V and 4 bases from J, with 3 bases between. Germline CDR1 reads LNHNV; CDR2 reads YYDKDF (reference sequence). The CDR3 is made up of 11 amino acids. For the CDR3, the DNA is TGTGCCACCAGCAGGAGAGAGACCCAGTACTTC. Translation: CATSRRETQYF.

V usage is TRBV4-1 and J usage is TRBJ2-3; 10 nucleotides line up with TRBD1. CDR3 size: 16 residues. Per the germline V gene, CDR1 is MGHRA and CDR2 is YSYEKL. Losses at the gene ends were 3 bases for V and 3 bases for J; bases not matched to a gene: 6. DNA of the CDR3: TGCGCCAGCAGCCATGCGGACAGGGGGTCGACAGATACGCAGTATTTT. As protein: CASSHADRGSTDTQYF.

This chain connects TRBV6-1 to TRBJ2-7; tentatively, D is TRBD2 (6 bases). V was shortened by 1 base and J by 4 bases, with 11 bases between the two germline ends. Germline lookup yields CDR1 MNHNS and CDR2 SASEGT. This CDR3 has 14 amino acids. The CDR3 coding sequence is TGTGCCAGCAGTGAAGGCTCGGGGAGGTACGAGCAGTACTTC. Translation gives CASSEGSGRYEQYF.

The chain is built from TRBV27 and TRBJ2-7; 13 bases fit TRBD2. J was trimmed by 5 bases and V by 8 bases; bases with no gene match: 12. CDR1 and CDR2 (germline): MNHEY, SMNVEV (reference sequence). There are 16 residues in the CDR3. CDR3: CASGGLAGPSTHEQYF. CDR3 nucleotides: TGTGCCAGCGGGGGACTAGCGGGGCCGAGCACCCACGAGCAGTACTTC.

The chain couples TRBV2 to TRBJ2-1, with D tentatively TRBD1 (5 bases). The germline gives CDR1 SNHLY, CDR2 FYNNEI. The V gene lost 6 bases and the J gene lost 8 bases, with 14 bases spanning the gap. The CDR3 runs to 13 residues. This CDR3 is CASSLGALDEQFF. CDR3 bases: TGTGCCAGCAGCCTAGGGGCCTTGGATGAGCAGTTCTTC.

The chain is built from TRBV9 and TRBJ1-1; no firm D call. Germline CDR1 and CDR2: SGDLS and YYNGEE. Trimming stripped 3 bases from V and 0 bases from J, with 12 bases between. This CDR3 is 15 amino acids long. In nucleotides, the CDR3 is TGTGCCAGCAGCGCCCCCCTAGGTCTGAACACTGAAGCTTTCTTT. Residues: CASSAPLGLNTEAFF.

The chain carries TRBV2 and TRBJ1-6, with D uncertain. The V end lost 8 bases, the J end lost 7 bases, and 9 bases lay between the germline ends. Per germline, CDR1 SNHLY and CDR2 FYNNEI. The CDR3 consists of 12 residues. The CDR3 nucleotides are TGTGCCAGCGAGGGTCTCAATTCACCCCTCCACTTT. Protein sequence: CASEGLNSPLHF.

The DNA for the CDR3 is TGTGCCAGTAGTGTCCGGGGACCTGGAAGCGATGAGCAGTTCTTC. It translates to CASSVRGPGSDEQFF. The chain combines TRBV19 with TRBJ2-1, with D perhaps assigned TRBD1 or TRBD2 (5 bases each). The CDR3 loop spans 15 amino acids. V was cut by 5 bases and J by 8 bases, with 19 bases left in between. Per germline, CDR1 LNHDA and CDR2 SQIVND (reference sequence).

To note about this clone: The sample holds other DNA sequences that translate to the same CDR3. V is TRBV9 and J is TRBJ2-7, with 9 bases lining up with TRBD2. This CDR3 region has 15 residues. V lost 2 bases and J lost 2; bases outside the gene matches: 5. Per the germline V gene, CDR1 is SGDLS and CDR2 is YYNGEE. CDR3 sequence: CASSVGAGGTYEQYF. Written as DNA, the CDR3 is TGTGCCAGCAGCGTGGGAGCGGGAGGCACCTACGAGCAGTACTTC.

The chain carries TRBV28 and TRBJ1-5, with D tentatively TRBD1 (5 bases). Trimming shortened V by 6 bases and J by 1 base, and 13 bases separated the two germline ends. Germline V gene lookup returns CDR1 MDHEN and CDR2 SYDVKM. The CDR3 is made up of 15 amino acids. Written as DNA, the CDR3 is TGTGCCAGCAGCCCCAGGGTTACAAGCAATCAGCCCCAGCATTTT. Amino acids: CASSPRVTSNQPQHF. Together with reference TRBV28 and TRBJ1-5, the CDR3 gives the full variable domain: DVKVTQSSRYLVKRTGEKVFLECVQDMDHENMFWYRQDPGLGLRLIYFSYDVKMKEKGDIPEGYSVSREKKERFSLILESASTNQTSMYLCASSPRVTSNQPQHFGDGTRLSIL.

This clone occurred once. V and J are TRBV5-4 and TRBJ2-7; D unclear. Germline V gene lookup returns CDR1 SGHNT and CDR2 YYREEE (reference sequence). V dropped 1 base and J dropped 3 bases, with 5 bases sitting between them. CDR3 length: 12 residues. CDR3 protein: CASSLQNYEQYF. The CDR3 nucleotides are TGTGCCAGCAGCTTGCAAAACTACGAGCAGTACTTC.

This rearrangement joins TRBV10-3 to TRBJ2-5, with D unresolved. Germline V CDR1 and CDR2: ENHRY, SYGVKD. Trimming shortened V by 0 bases and J by 2 bases, and 13 bases separated the two germline ends. CDR3 size: 16 residues. The CDR3 region has the DNA TGTGCCATCAGTGAGTCGAACTCATGGGGTCAAGAGACCCAGTACTTC. Amino acids: CAISESNSWGQETQYF.

The V and J genes are TRBV11-1 and TRBJ2-7; TRBD1 matches 7 bases. The junction had 5 bases not matched to a gene; V was cut back by 3 bases and J by 9 bases. CDR3 length equals 12 residues. The V gene's germline CDR1 is SGHAT and CDR2 FQDESV (reference sequence). The CDR3 nucleotides are TGTGCCAGCAGCTTCGACAGGGCCAGGCAGTACTTC. This encodes CASSFDRARQYF.

This chain joins TRBV7-6 and TRBJ2-7; 10 bases align to TRBD2. The germline CDR1 and CDR2 sequences are SGHVS and FNYEAQ. The V segment lost 5 bases and the J segment 5 bases; nucleotides outside the gene matches: 15. This CDR3 is 17 amino acids long. As DNA, the CDR3 is TGTGCCAGCAGCCGTCGCTTGGTAGCGGGAGGCCCCGACGAGCAGTACTTC. Protein product: CASSRRLVAGGPDEQYF.

This rearrangement joins TRBV6-5 to TRBJ2-7; D ambiguous. Germline values: CDR1 MNHEY, CDR2 SVGAGI. Trimming cost V 5 bases and J 2 bases, with 13 bases left between them. This CDR3 is 14 amino acids long. The CDR3 protein is CASSPYPTPYEQYF. In nucleotides, the CDR3 is TGTGCCAGCAGTCCGTACCCTACCCCCTACGAGCAGTACTTC.

Note on this clone: At the DNA level, this CDR3 is encoded by other sequences in the same sample as well. V usage is TRBV28 and J usage is TRBJ2-1, with no clear D. There are 12 residues in the CDR3. Germline V gene sequence: CDR1 MDHEN, CDR2 SYDVKM. Trimming stripped 3 bases from V and 8 bases from J, with 8 bases between. CDR3 coding DNA: TGTGCCAGCAGTTTCCGTCCCGATGAGCAGTTCTTC. Translation gives CASSFRPDEQFF.

This clone came up once. The V and J genes are TRBV7-9 and TRBJ1-1, with D possibly matching TRBD1 (5 bases). Trimming took 5 bases from V and 3 from J, leaving 16 bases between them. CDR1 and CDR2 (germline): SEHNR, FQNEAQ (reference sequence). The length of the CDR3 is 15 residues. CDR3 protein: CASSAPTVTHTEAFF. The CDR3 bases are TGTGCCAGCAGCGCCCCGACAGTTACTCACACTGAAGCTTTCTTT.

Regarding this clone: Other DNA sequences in this specimen translate into the identical CDR3. The V and J genes are TRBV13 and TRBJ2-3, with 9 positions matching TRBD2. Per the germline V gene, CDR1 is PRHDT and CDR2 is FYEKMQ (reference sequence). V trimming: 0 bases; J trimming: 4 bases; junction bases outside the gene matches: 2. This CDR3 has 15 amino acids. DNA of the CDR3: TGTGCCAGCAGCTTAGGGCGGGGGGGAGCAGATACGCAGTATTTT. Its translation is CASSLGRGGADTQYF.

The CDR3 DNA follows: TGCGCCAGCAGCCATTCTGCGACTAGCAGCTACGAGCAGTACTTC. It encodes CASSHSATSSYEQYF. The rearrangement links TRBV4-3 to TRBJ2-7; TRBD2 matches 7 bases. Trimming at V came to 3 bases and at J to 3 bases, leaving 8 bases not matched to a gene. Germline-derived CDR1 and CDR2 are LGHNA and YSLEER. The CDR3 runs to 15 residues.

This clone was detected once. The J gene is TRBJ2-5, the V gene TRBV6-5; 10 bases match TRBD2. V was pared by 5 bases and J by 2 bases, with 5 bases of the junction left unmatched. This CDR3 is 15 amino acids long. Germline V gene data show CDR1 as MNHEY and CDR2 as SVGAGI. The CDR3 here is CASSRAGGRQETQYF. The CDR3 DNA is TGTGCCAGCAGTCGAGCGGGAGGGCGGCAAGAGACCCAGTACTTC.

Notes on this clone: The same CDR3 is also encoded by other DNA sequences in this sample. V and J are TRBV27 and TRBJ2-3; 10 bases fit TRBD1. J was trimmed by 1 base and V by 4 bases; bases with no gene match: 2. Germline CDR1 is MNHEY and CDR2 is SMNVEV (reference sequence). This CDR3 is 15 amino acids long. Written as DNA, the CDR3 is TGTGCCAGCAGTTCCGGGACAGGGGGCACAGATACGCAGTATTTT. Translated, it gives CASSSGTGGTDTQYF.

This clone appeared once. V usage is TRBV30 and J usage is TRBJ1-2, with D hard to call. Trimming left V 3 bases short and J 4 bases short, with 12 bases between. Per germline, CDR1 GTSNPN and CDR2 SVGIG (reference sequence). The CDR3 runs to 13 residues. CDR3 protein: CAWSGPGVYGYTF. The CDR3 DNA sequence: TGTGCCTGGAGCGGGCCCGGGGTCTATGGCTACACCTTC.

CDR3 region: CASSPGLASYEQYF. The DNA of the CDR3 is TGTGCCAGCAGCCCGGGACTAGCGTCCTACGAGCAGTACTTC. V and J are TRBV5-6 and TRBJ2-7; TRBD2 matches 10 bases. The trim removed 4 bases at V and 1 base at J, leaving 2 bases unmatched. The CDR3 extends over 14 amino acids. CDR1 and CDR2 (germline): SGHDT, YYEEEE. Complete variable domain (other parts from reference TRBV5-6 and TRBJ2-7): DAGVTQSPTHLIKTRGQQVTLRCSPKSGHDTVSWYQQALGQGPQFIFQYYEEEERQRGNFPDRFSGHQFPNYSSELNVNALLLGDSALYLCASSPGLASYEQYFGPGTRLTVT.

This rearrangement joins TRBV29-1 to TRBJ1-1; D remains unclear. The CDR3 totals 12 residues. Germline CDR1 reads SQVTM; CDR2 reads ANQGSEA. Trimming cost V 2 bases and J 4 bases, with 8 bases left between them. This CDR3 reads CSVEPGSTEAFF. The CDR3 nucleotides read TGCAGCGTTGAACCAGGCAGCACTGAAGCTTTCTTT.